A selection of T cell receptor beta chains follows, all from one sample in a study of blood T cell repertoires in COVID-19. Produced via immunoSEQ multiplex PCR; TCRdb's table is partial and in-frame only. The data contain more than 70,000 clones, 75% to 90% of them singletons. The sequenced sample was peripheral blood. The receptors shown here come from a woman in her 70s with acute or convalescent COVID-19. CDR3s include the opening cysteine and the closing phenylalanine or tryptophan. Fields, in order: J gene, clone size, V gene, D gene, CDR3 protein, CDR3 DNA. The D gene is left open where the match is weak. Size is stated for part of the rows, as once, few or many counts, or as a class when the clone is expanded.

>TRBJ1-2|.|TRBV29-1|TRBD1
CSVGTGGGYGYTF
TGCAGCGTGGGGACAGGTGGAGGCTATGGCTACACCTTC
>TRBJ2-6|.|TRBV5-4|.
CASSPPTGLGANVLTF
TGTGCCAGCAGCCCCCCGACAGGTCTAGGGGCCAACGTCCTGACTTTC
>TRBJ2-7|few|TRBV4-2|TRBD1
CASSQDIPDRGLGEQYF
TGTGCCAGCAGCCAAGATATCCCGGACAGGGGCTTGGGCGAGCAGTACTTC
>TRBJ2-7|.|TRBV7-9|TRBD1
CASRSPGTGKYEQYF
TGTGCCAGCAGATCTCCCGGGACAGGGAAATACGAGCAGTACTTC
>TRBJ1-2|.|TRBV6-5|TRBD1
CASSLPGGVGGYTF
TGTGCCAGCAGTCTCCCAGGGGGCGTAGGTGGCTACACCTTC
>TRBJ1-1|once|TRBV5-1|.
CASSLSGMNTEAFF
TGCGCCAGCAGCTTATCAGGAATGAACACTGAAGCTTTCTTT
>TRBJ2-7|.|TRBV7-2|.
CASSVFAGYEQYF
TGTGCCAGCAGCGTTTTTGCGGGCTACGAGCAGTACTTC
>TRBJ1-1|.|TRBV19|.
CASSSRTDITEAFF
TGTGCCAGTAGTTCCCGGACAGATATCACTGAAGCTTTCTTT
>TRBJ2-7|.|TRBV29-1|.
CSVGQGNSYEQYF
TGCAGCGTTGGCCAGGGGAACTCCTACGAGCAGTACTTC
>TRBJ2-7|.|TRBV10-3|.
CAISVAGDGEQYF
TGTGCCATCAGTGTGGCAGGGGACGGCGAGCAGTACTTC
>TRBJ2-3|once|TRBV2|.
CASSENPYTDTQYF
TGTGCCAGCAGTGAAAACCCCTACACAGATACGCAGTATTTT
>TRBJ1-2|.|TRBV28|.
CASSLMEVSRGYTF
TGTGCCAGCAGTTTGATGGAAGTGTCGAGGGGCTACACCTTC
>TRBJ1-5|.|TRBV28|TRBD1
CASRPSDRGPGQPQHF
TGTGCCAGCAGGCCGTCCGACAGGGGGCCGGGTCAGCCCCAGCATTTT
>TRBJ2-1|.|TRBV5-1|TRBD2
CASSQTSGAYNEQFF
TGCGCCAGCAGCCAGACTAGCGGGGCATACAATGAGCAGTTCTTC
>TRBJ2-1|.|TRBV7-6|.
CASRGRDRNEQFF
TGTGCCAGCAGGGGCCGAGACAGGAATGAGCAGTTCTTC
>TRBJ2-7|.|TRBV6-5|TRBD1
CASSFRQGREQYF
TGTGCCAGCAGTTTCCGACAGGGTCGGGAGCAGTACTTC
>TRBJ2-6|.|TRBV29-1|.
CSVELGAAGANVLTF
TGCAGCGTTGAATTGGGGGCAGCTGGGGCCAACGTCCTGACTTTC
>TRBJ2-6|.|TRBV3-1/TRBV3-2|.
CASSYNPERQSWSAANVLTF
TGTGCCAGCAGCTATAACCCCGAAAGACAATCCTGGTCTGCGGCCAACGTCCTGACTTTC
>TRBJ2-2|.|TRBV6-1|TRBD2
CASSEEGRARLAGELFF
TGTGCCAGCAGTGAAGAGGGGAGGGCTCGTTTGGCCGGGGAGCTGTTTTTT
>TRBJ2-3|.|TRBV6-2/TRBV6-3|.
CASSYSLGAAYTDTQYF
TGTGCCAGCAGTTACTCCCTTGGGGCAGCCTACACAGATACGCAGTATTTT
>TRBJ1-5|.|TRBV7-2|.
CASSLSGGSNQPQHF
TGTGCCAGCAGCTTGAGCGGGGGGAGTAATCAGCCCCAGCATTTT
>TRBJ1-3|.|TRBV28|TRBD1
CASSPERTGANRNTIYF
TGTGCCAGCAGTCCGGAGCGGACAGGGGCCAACAGAAACACCATATATTTT